This passage covers 20 T cell receptor beta chains from one sample sequenced in a study of blood T cell repertoires in COVID-19. Data came from immunoSEQ multiplex PCR; TCRdb stores just in-frame clones and leaves some out. In the table there are roughly 15,000 clones, around 90% of which are singletons. Input material: peripheral blood. These TCRs come from a man aged 50 to 59 with active COVID-19.

This rearrangement joins TRBV4-3 to TRBJ1-2, with D possibly TRBD1 on 5 matching bases. Germline V lookup: CDR1 LGHNA, CDR2 YSLEER. Trimming left V 0 bases short and J 4 bases short, with 15 bases between. There are 16 residues in the CDR3. The CDR3 nucleotides are TGCGCCAGCAGCCAAGATTCATCAGGGACTGCCTATGGCTACACCTTC. Protein product: CASSQDSSGTAYGYTF.

The chain recombines TRBV30 with TRBJ2-7; weak D call: TRBD1 (5 bases). Germline V lookup: CDR1 GTSNPN, CDR2 SVGIG (reference sequence). Deletions cut 1 base from V and 2 bases from J, with 9 bases between. CDR3 length equals 13 residues. CDR3 sequence reads: CAWSAGNPYEQYF. CDR3 in DNA: TGTGCCTGGAGTGCAGGGAATCCCTACGAGCAGTACTTC.

This clone showed up just once. J is TRBJ2-2 and V is TRBV18, with 7 bases matching TRBD1. CDR1 KGHSH and CDR2 LQKENI come from the germline V gene. This CDR3 has 15 residues. Losses at the gene ends were 3 bases for V and 3 bases for J; bases not matched to a gene: 4. CDR3 sequence reads: CASSPRQGDTGELFF. CDR3 bases: TGTGCCAGCTCACCTCGACAGGGCGACACCGGGGAGCTGTTTTTT.

This clone has a handful of counts. The chain has TRBV5-6 and TRBJ2-7, with TRBD2 identical over 7 bases. Germline V gives CDR1 SGHDT, CDR2 YYEEEE. The CDR3 spans 16 residues. Germline trimming cut 2 bases from V and 5 bases from J; bases unmatched to any gene: 13. The CDR3 DNA sequence: TGTGCCAGCAGCTTATTCCGAGGCGGGAGTATCGACGAGCAGTACTTC. Protein: CASSLFRGGSIDEQYF.

The chain uses TRBV9 and TRBJ2-1, with D perhaps matching TRBD2 (6 bases). Trimming shortened V by 3 bases and J by 0 bases, and 10 bases separated the two germline ends. Germline V gives CDR1 SGDLS, CDR2 YYNGEE. This CDR3 is built from 15 residues. The CDR3 DNA reads TGTGCCAGCAGCGCCGACGGGAGCTCCTACAATGAGCAGTTCTTC. It is translated as CASSADGSSYNEQFF.

This clone rates as medium-sized. The V call is TRBV11-2, the J call TRBJ2-1, with 9 bases matching TRBD1. Germline trimming cut 5 bases from V and 7 bases from J; bases unmatched to any gene: 9. Germline values: CDR1 SGHAT, CDR2 FQNNGV. This CDR3 contains 15 residues. The CDR3 spells CASSANRGQWNEQFF. CDR3 DNA sequence: TGTGCCAGCAGCGCCAACAGGGGGCAATGGAATGAGCAGTTCTTC.

There are a few counts of this clone. The CDR3 protein is CSVWDRGNSYEQYF. For the CDR3, the DNA is TGCAGCGTCTGGGACAGGGGAAACTCCTACGAGCAGTACTTC. The chain carries TRBV29-1 and TRBJ2-7, with TRBD1 matching 10 bases. With V trimmed by 6 bases and J by 0 bases, 5 bases remained unmatched. Germline CDR1 reads SQVTM; CDR2 reads ANQGSEA. This CDR3 spans 14 amino acids.

This chain connects TRBV27 to TRBJ2-3, with 8 bases lining up with TRBD2. Germline V gene data show CDR1 as MNHEY and CDR2 as SMNVEV (reference sequence). V lost 5 bases and J lost 0; bases outside the gene matches: 4. The CDR3 is 15 amino acids. CDR3 region: CASSISGGSTDTQYF. The CDR3 region has the DNA TGTGCCAGCAGTATAAGCGGGGGAAGCACAGATACGCAGTATTTT.

The chain links TRBV7-9 to TRBJ2-2; 12 bases are a match to TRBD1. The germline gives CDR1 SEHNR, CDR2 FQNEAQ (reference sequence). Trimming at V came to 5 bases and at J to 7 bases, leaving 11 bases not matched to a gene. The CDR3 contains 17 residues. Here the CDR3 DNA reads TGTGCCAGCAGCGCAAGAAGGGACAGGGGGCTTGACGGGGAGCTGTTTTTT. Translated, it gives CASSARRDRGLDGELFF.

The genes are TRBV5-6 and TRBJ1-1; tentative D call: TRBD1 (5 bases). This CDR3 region has 14 residues. V was trimmed by 4 bases and J by 0 bases, leaving 10 bases between them. Germline CDR1 reads SGHDT; CDR2 reads YYEEEE. The CDR3 region is CASSPGTVNTEAFF. The CDR3 nucleotides are TGTGCCAGCAGCCCGGGGACTGTGAACACTGAAGCTTTCTTT.

This chain joins TRBV7-6 and TRBJ2-2, with 10 bases fitting TRBD1. Germline values: CDR1 SGHVS, CDR2 FNYEAQ. The CDR3 sequence is 17 residues long. With 6 bases clipped from V and 2 bases from J, the junction kept 9 bases outside the gene matches. CDR3: CASSSRQGAFNTGELFF. The CDR3 coding sequence is TGTGCCAGCAGTTCGAGACAGGGGGCATTCAACACCGGGGAGCTGTTTTTT.

This sequence joins TRBV4-1 and TRBJ2-7, with D uncertain. The CDR3 consists of 11 residues. Trimming left V 5 bases short and J 3 bases short, with 5 bases between. Per germline, CDR1 MGHRA and CDR2 YSYEKL. The CDR3 loop is CASSSYYEQYF. CDR3 nucleotides: TGCGCCAGCAGCTCGTACTACGAGCAGTACTTC.

The chain is built from TRBV6-5 and TRBJ2-2; D remains ambiguous. The length of the CDR3 is 12 residues. Per germline, CDR1 MNHEY and CDR2 SVGAGI. Trimming removed 5 bases from V and 6 bases from J, with 7 bases in between. In nucleotides, the CDR3 is TGTGCCAGCAGTAACATGCCCGGGGAGCTGTTTTTT. Translating gives CASSNMPGELFF.

This chain joins TRBV6-4 and TRBJ1-5; perhaps TRBD1 as D (6 bases). Trimming took 5 bases from V and 7 from J, leaving 12 bases between them. This CDR3 is 13 amino acids long. Germline loops: CDR1 MRHNA, CDR2 SNTAGT. The CDR3 nucleotides are TGTGCCAGCAGTATGGGGGCAGGCCAGCCCCAGCATTTT. It specifies CASSMGAGQPQHF.

This clone was recorded once. V usage is TRBV19 and J usage is TRBJ2-1; D is perhaps TRBD1 (6 bases). From germline, CDR1 is LNHDA and CDR2 SQIVND (reference sequence). V was trimmed by 9 bases and J by 4 bases, leaving 13 bases between them. This CDR3 contains 13 residues. The CDR3 spells CASRGQKYNEQFF. The CDR3 bases are TGTGCCAGCCGCGGACAGAAATACAATGAGCAGTTCTTC.

The CDR3 sequence: CSVEGGTSGGTYEQYF. CDR3 nucleotide sequence: TGCAGCGTTGAAGGCGGGACTAGCGGGGGCACCTACGAGCAGTACTTC. The V call is TRBV29-1, the J call TRBJ2-7; TRBD2 agrees at 14 bases. This CDR3 spans 16 amino acids. Germline V lookup: CDR1 SQVTM, CDR2 ANQGSEA. V was clipped by 1 base and J by 2 bases; unmatched bases: 4.

J is TRBJ1-1 and V is TRBV5-1; maybe TRBD1 (5 bases). V gave up 4 bases and J gave up 0 bases, with 19 bases separating them. CDR3 length: 17 amino acids. Germline CDR1 SGHRS, CDR2 YFSETQ. CDR3 loop: CASSPNFRTRMNTEAFF. The DNA for the CDR3 is TGCGCCAGCAGCCCTAATTTTAGGACAAGAATGAACACTGAAGCTTTCTTT.

This clone turned up a few times. The J gene is TRBJ1-2, the V gene TRBV6-2 or TRBV6-3; TRBD1 aligns across 9 bases. Germline loops: CDR1 MNHEY, CDR2 SVGEGT. The length of the CDR3 is 16 residues. Trimming cost V 4 bases and J 4 bases; bases outside gene matches: 10. CDR3 DNA: TGTGCCAGCAGTTCGCTCCCGGGACAGGGTAGCTATGGCTACACCTTC. It translates to CASSSLPGQGSYGYTF.

This chain connects TRBV12-3 or TRBV12-4 to TRBJ2-5; tentative D call: TRBD1 (5 bases). This CDR3 contains 13 residues. The germline V and J ends were trimmed by 6 bases and 2 bases, with 10 bases remaining between them. This CDR3 is CASSFRTQETQYF. CDR3 DNA sequence: TGTGCCAGCAGCTTCCGGACACAAGAGACCCAGTACTTC.

The chain recombines TRBV19 with TRBJ1-1, with D possibly matching TRBD1 (5 bases). The CDR3 consists of 11 residues. Germline loops: CDR1 LNHDA, CDR2 SQIVND (reference sequence). Trimming removed 9 bases from V and 6 bases from J, with 11 bases in between. This CDR3 reads CASRRGAEAFF. DNA for the CDR3: TGTGCCAGCCGAAGGGGCGCTGAAGCTTTCTTT.